This T cell receptor beta chain was recovered during a study of blood T cell repertoires in COVID-19. Study details: The United States, Italy and Spain were the sources of the acute and convalescent COVID-19 samples. T cells, B-cell-depleted T cells, or PBMCs supplied cDNA or gDNA.

Original data processing: Amplification with reference gene primers provided the estimates of nucleated cell counts. Clones were read by immunoSEQ multiplex PCR, and TCRdb kept only the in-frame ones, dropping some. The DNA gave D and trimming, while V, J and clone size come from that table. Here the sample spans under 200,000 clones, about 89% being singletons. Trimming removed 0 bases from V and 9 bases from J, with 15 bases in between. Looked up from germline, CDR1 is GTSNPN and CDR2 is SVGIG (reference sequence). This CDR3 spans 14 amino acids. The source material was peripheral blood. The sequence came from a man between 65 and 80 years old with acute or convalescent COVID-19. This rearrangement joins TRBV30 to TRBJ1-3, with TRBD1 as a possible D gene (6 bases). CDR3 region: CAWSVGGLASTIYF. Written as DNA, the CDR3 is TGTGCCTGGAGTGTCGGGGGGCTGGCCTCCACCATATATTTT.